This record looks at one T cell receptor beta chain sequence and its context. Its antigen is not identified. Library preparation for TCR beta used quantitative 5'-RACE with molecular barcodes. TCRdb itself ran the 5' RACE reads through MiXCR, one entry per CDR3 protein. The table includes 220,000 or so distinct CDR3 sequences, about 17% detected once. These data are taken from a study of CD8 T cells in ankylosing spondylitis. Overall study results and limits: Clones that were linked to disease were CD8+ and were relatively rare in peripheral blood. Disease-linked clones were reportedly significantly enriched in matched ankylosing spondylitis synovial fluid. Typical of ankylosing spondylitis blood, it appeared, was a TCR beta motif of roughly eight highly homologous variants.

This CDR3 has 16 amino acids. V gave up 1 base and J gave up 0 bases, with 7 bases separating them. Germline values: CDR1 SGHVS, CDR2 FQNEAQ. The sample taken for sequencing was blood, either unsorted or a sorted T cell fraction (not recorded which). This sequence originates from a male donor with ankylosing spondylitis. This chain uses TRBV7-8 with TRBJ2-6; D call uncertain. CDR3: CASSLETVSGANVLTF. The CDR3 DNA is TGTGCCAGCAGCTTAGAGACGGTCTCTGGGGCCAACGTCCTGACTTTC.